Listed below are T cell receptor beta chains from one sample, sequenced in a study of blood T cell repertoires in COVID-19. TCRdb's copy holds only in-frame clones and misses some; the assay was immunoSEQ multiplex PCR. The sample yields some 52,000 clones, about nine tenths seen once. The sequenced sample was peripheral blood. The source of these receptors is a human donor in a cohort sampled during active COVID-19. The CDR3 runs from the conserved cysteine through the conserved F or W. The order of the fields is clone size, V gene, D gene, J gene, CDR3 protein, CDR3 DNA. The D gene is left open where the match is weak. Expanded clones are given a class, and other clones once, few, many or no size at all.

clone size: NA
V gene: TRBV5-5
D gene: TRBD1
J gene: TRBJ2-1
CDR3 protein: CASSLGQGAYNEQFF
CDR3 DNA: TGTGCCAGCAGCCTGGGGCAGGGGGCCTACAATGAGCAGTTCTTC

clone size: NA
V gene: TRBV4-1
D gene: TRBD1
J gene: TRBJ1-2
CDR3 protein: CASSRSWTGDYGYTF
CDR3 DNA: TGCGCCAGCAGCCGATCGTGGACAGGGGACTATGGCTACACCTTC

clone size: NA
V gene: TRBV27
D gene: NA
J gene: TRBJ2-1
CDR3 protein: CASSYPGNEQFF
CDR3 DNA: TGTGCCAGCAGTTACCCAGGAAATGAGCAGTTCTTC

clone size: NA
V gene: TRBV18
D gene: TRBD2
J gene: TRBJ2-7
CDR3 protein: CASSPPSGSTYEQYF
CDR3 DNA: TGTGCCAGCTCACCACCTAGCGGGTCAACCTACGAGCAGTACTTC

clone size: NA
V gene: TRBV5-6
D gene: TRBD2
J gene: TRBJ2-3
CDR3 protein: CASSSPGLGIDTQYF
CDR3 DNA: TGTGCCAGCAGCTCTCCGGGACTAGGAATTGATACGCAGTATTTT

clone size: few
V gene: TRBV6-1
D gene: TRBD2
J gene: TRBJ2-7
CDR3 protein: CASSDLLREGMFSYEQYF
CDR3 DNA: TGTGCCAGCAGTGATTTATTGCGGGAGGGGATGTTCTCCTACGAGCAGTACTTC

clone size: NA
V gene: TRBV5-1
D gene: TRBD2
J gene: TRBJ2-3
CDR3 protein: CASSLGLAGASTDTQYF
CDR3 DNA: TGCGCCAGCAGCCTCGGGCTAGCGGGGGCAAGTACAGATACGCAGTATTTT

clone size: NA
V gene: TRBV5-1
D gene: TRBD2
J gene: TRBJ2-1
CDR3 protein: CASTRDREDEQFF
CDR3 DNA: TGCGCCAGCACGCGGGATCGGGAGGATGAGCAGTTCTTC

clone size: NA
V gene: TRBV7-2
D gene: TRBD2
J gene: TRBJ2-2
CDR3 protein: CASSSGPGRVDTGELFF
CDR3 DNA: TGTGCCAGCAGCTCCGGTCCCGGGAGGGTGGACACCGGGGAGCTGTTTTTT

clone size: NA
V gene: TRBV5-3
D gene: TRBD2
J gene: TRBJ2-1
CDR3 protein: CARSLDAGGPYEDEQFF
CDR3 DNA: TGTGCCAGAAGCTTGGATGCGGGGGGGCCGTATGAGGACGAGCAGTTCTTC

clone size: NA
V gene: TRBV7-3
D gene: TRBD1
J gene: TRBJ1-5
CDR3 protein: CASSLMGQPNQPQHF
CDR3 DNA: TGTGCCAGCAGCTTAATGGGACAGCCTAATCAGCCCCAGCATTTT

clone size: NA
V gene: TRBV7-9
D gene: NA
J gene: TRBJ1-5
CDR3 protein: CASSLSVSGSNQPQHF
CDR3 DNA: TGTGCCAGCAGCTTATCAGTTAGCGGAAGCAATCAGCCCCAGCATTTT

clone size: NA
V gene: TRBV29-1
D gene: TRBD2
J gene: TRBJ2-1
CDR3 protein: CSVQGTSGRWAYNEQFF
CDR3 DNA: TGCAGCGTTCAAGGGACTAGCGGCCGTTGGGCCTACAATGAGCAGTTCTTC

clone size: NA
V gene: TRBV6-6
D gene: NA
J gene: TRBJ2-1
CDR3 protein: CASSYSPGSEQFF
CDR3 DNA: TGTGCCAGCAGTTACTCTCCGGGGAGTGAGCAGTTCTTC

clone size: NA
V gene: TRBV27
D gene: NA
J gene: TRBJ1-3
CDR3 protein: CASGDVTASGNTIYF
CDR3 DNA: TGTGCCAGCGGCGACGTGACAGCTTCTGGAAACACCATATATTTT

clone size: NA
V gene: TRBV7-2
D gene: NA
J gene: TRBJ2-1
CDR3 protein: CASSLRGSLYNEQFF
CDR3 DNA: TGTGCCAGCAGCTTAAGGGGTTCCCTTTACAATGAGCAGTTCTTC

clone size: NA
V gene: TRBV18
D gene: NA
J gene: TRBJ1-2
CDR3 protein: CASSPSGATSDTSYTF
CDR3 DNA: TGTGCCAGCTCACCATCAGGGGCGACATCGGACACAAGCTACACCTTC

clone size: NA
V gene: TRBV19
D gene: NA
J gene: TRBJ2-2
CDR3 protein: CASSNDRNNGELFF
CDR3 DNA: TGTGCCAGTAGTAATGACAGAAACAACGGGGAGCTGTTTTTT

clone size: NA
V gene: TRBV28
D gene: TRBD1
J gene: TRBJ2-7
CDR3 protein: CASSTYPGTGGPYEQYF
CDR3 DNA: TGTGCCAGCAGTACGTACCCCGGGACAGGGGGCCCGTACGAGCAGTACTTC

clone size: once
V gene: TRBV7-9
D gene: NA
J gene: TRBJ1-4
CDR3 protein: CASSTRRSGRDEKLFF
CDR3 DNA: TGTGCCAGCAGCACTAGGAGGTCGGGGAGGGATGAAAAACTGTTTTTT

clone size: once
V gene: TRBV27
D gene: NA
J gene: TRBJ2-1
CDR3 protein: CASSGVSYNEQFF
CDR3 DNA: TGTGCCAGCAGCGGGGTCTCCTACAATGAGCAGTTCTTC

clone size: NA
V gene: TRBV28
D gene: NA
J gene: TRBJ2-3
CDR3 protein: CASSLGTFTSTDTQYF
CDR3 DNA: TGTGCCAGCAGTTTAGGGACTTTCACTAGCACAGATACGCAGTATTTT